Shown below are 2 T cell receptor beta chains from a single sample sequenced in a study of T cell changes during pregnancy in multiple sclerosis. Libraries were prepared by immunoSEQ multiplex PCR; TCRdb keeps only in-frame clonotypes and omits some of them. The table lists 55,000 to 70,000 clones, approximately 90% of them singletons, with 2% to 3% in the top ten. The specimen was peripheral blood, collected in the first trimester of pregnancy. These receptor sequences come from a female donor with multiple sclerosis, enrolled in a pregnancy study.

This clone was seen a single time. CDR3 in DNA: TGTGCCAGCAGCCAAGGACTAGCGGGGGTCTCCTACGAGCAGTACTTC. The encoded protein is CASSQGLAGVSYEQYF. The chain is built from TRBV4-2 and TRBJ2-7, with 12 bases lining up with TRBD2. The germline CDR1 and CDR2 sequences are LGHNA and YNFKEQ. With V trimmed by 1 base and J by 0 bases, 1 base remained unmatched. The CDR3 covers 16 residues.

This chain joins TRBV9 and TRBJ2-3, with 7 bases lining up with TRBD1. The V gene's germline CDR1 is SGDLS and CDR2 YYNGEE. The CDR3 loop spans 15 amino acids. V lost 0 bases to trimming and J lost 4 bases; unmatched junction nucleotides: 5. The CDR3 loop reads CASSVVRGPPDTQYF. As DNA, the CDR3 is TGTGCCAGCAGCGTAGTAAGGGGGCCCCCAGATACGCAGTATTTT.